Following are 9 T cell receptor beta chains from one sample sequenced in a study of blood T cell repertoires in COVID-19. Profiling relied on immunoSEQ multiplex PCR, and the TCRdb table lists in-frame clones only, not all of them. This sample has over 150,000 clones; 70% to 90% occur once, and the top ten carry under 0.8%. Material: peripheral blood. These receptors all stem from a man in his 60s with COVID-19, enrolled during active disease.

V is TRBV9 and J is TRBJ2-3, with 7 bases lining up with TRBD1. CDR1 and CDR2 (germline): SGDLS, YYNGEE. This CDR3 region has 17 residues. Losses at the gene ends were 3 bases for V and 3 bases for J; bases not matched to a gene: 13. CDR3 sequence reads: CASSASTGTAMTDTQYF. The CDR3 nucleotides read TGTGCCAGCAGCGCCTCAACCGGGACAGCTATGACAGATACGCAGTATTTT.

The genes are TRBV7-2 and TRBJ2-1, with TRBD2 identical over 8 bases. V lost 5 bases, J lost 9 bases, and 18 bases stayed unmatched. This CDR3 is 17 amino acids long. CDR1 is SGHTA, CDR2 FQGNSA, per germline. The CDR3 here is CASSPTNPGLVVGEQFF. The DNA of the CDR3 is TGTGCCAGCAGCCCCACGAACCCGGGACTAGTGGTCGGTGAGCAGTTCTTC.

The chain employs TRBV11-2 and TRBJ2-1; 7 nucleotides agree with TRBD1. The CDR3 is made up of 15 amino acids. J lost 0 bases, V lost 7 bases, and 6 bases had no gene match. Germline CDR1 SGHAT, CDR2 FQNNGV. CDR3 protein: CASTTGTVSYNEQFF. The CDR3 DNA follows: TGTGCCAGCACCACCGGGACAGTCTCCTACAATGAGCAGTTCTTC. Full variable domain (missing parts from reference TRBV11-2 and TRBJ2-1): EAGVAQSPRYKIIEKRQSVAFWCNPISGHATLYWYQQILGQGPKLLIQFQNNGVVDDSQLPKDRFSAERLKGVDSTLKIQPAKLEDSAVYLCASTTGTVSYNEQFFGPGTRLTVL.

The rearrangement joins TRBV5-1 to TRBJ2-1; TRBD2 aligns across 14 bases. V lost 4 bases to trimming and J lost 5 bases; unmatched junction nucleotides: 5. Germline-derived CDR1 and CDR2 are SGHRS and YFSETQ. The CDR3 contains 16 residues. The CDR3 DNA sequence: TGCGCCAGCAGCACGGGACTAGCGGGGGTCAACAATGAGCAGTTCTTC. This gives the protein CASSTGLAGVNNEQFF.

The rearrangement joins TRBV18 to TRBJ2-5; TRBD2 agrees at 10 bases. Unmatched junction bases numbered 8, after V lost 1 base and J lost 3 bases. The CDR3 loop spans 17 amino acids. From germline, CDR1 is KGHSH and CDR2 LQKENI. The CDR3 coding sequence is TGTGCCAGCTCACCACTCAGGACTAGCGGAAATAAAGAGACCCAGTACTTC. It encodes CASSPLRTSGNKETQYF.

The chain is built from TRBV7-6 and TRBJ2-7; 10 bases fit TRBD2. Germline values: CDR1 SGHVS, CDR2 FNYEAQ. The CDR3 runs to 16 residues. V shed 1 base, J shed 0 bases, and the junction held 3 bases outside the gene matches. The CDR3 bases are TGTGCCAGCAGCTTAGGGGCTAGCGGGGGCTCCTACGAGCAGTACTTC. Translated, it gives CASSLGASGGSYEQYF.

This clone was counted a single time. The chain recombines TRBV7-2 with TRBJ1-3; no reliable D call. This CDR3 is built from 15 residues. Trimming took off 1 base at V and 0 bases at J, with 7 bases between the two ends. The germline gives CDR1 SGHTA, CDR2 FQGNSA. The chain's CDR3 is CASSLGTVSGNTIYF. DNA of the CDR3: TGTGCCAGCAGCTTAGGGACTGTCTCTGGAAACACCATATATTTT.

V gene TRBV6-5 combines with J gene TRBJ2-7; 8 positions agree with TRBD2. From germline, CDR1 is MNHEY and CDR2 SVGAGI. J was trimmed by 7 bases and V by 7 bases; bases with no gene match: 15. This CDR3 has 15 residues. The DNA for the CDR3 is TGTGCCAGCAACGGGGGTCGACTGGCGGGAGGTGAGCAGTACTTC. As protein: CASNGGRLAGGEQYF.

The chain combines TRBV24-1 with TRBJ1-1; D is unclear. The CDR3 contains 13 residues. Looked up from germline, CDR1 is KGHDR and CDR2 is SFDVKD. V was cut by 4 bases and J by 6 bases, with 11 bases left in between. The CDR3: CATSERSGAEAFF. CDR3 sequence (DNA): TGTGCCACCAGTGAGAGGTCCGGAGCTGAAGCTTTCTTT.